This TCR beta chain originates from a study of blood T cell repertoires in COVID-19. Clones were read by immunoSEQ multiplex PCR, and TCRdb kept only the in-frame ones, dropping some. The sample includes around 260,000 clones, approximately 86% of them seen just once. The sequence was collected from a woman aged 55-70 years with COVID-19, enrolled during active disease. The specimen was peripheral blood.

The CDR3 DNA sequence: TGTGCCAGCAGCTTATCGGCCAGGGGCATTCAGTACTTC. It codes for CASSLSARGIQYF. The V gene is TRBV11-3, the J gene TRBJ2-4; the D gene is possibly TRBD1 (6 bases). Germline V gene sequence: CDR1 SGHNT, CDR2 YENEEA. This CDR3 is built from 13 residues. The V end was cut by 2 bases, the J end by 9 bases, with 11 bases between.